The 30 T cell receptor beta chains given below trace back to one sample, sequenced in a study of blood T cell repertoires in COVID-19. Sequencing used immunoSEQ multiplex PCR; TCRdb keeps in-frame clones, though not all of them. Altogether 70,000 to 95,000 clones are present, around 80% being singletons, with the ten largest covering 21%. The sample comprised peripheral blood. These receptor sequences come from a human donor in a cohort sampled during active COVID-19.

V gene TRBV7-9 combines with J gene TRBJ1-6; 7 nucleotides agree with TRBD1. The junction had 4 bases not matched to a gene; V was cut back by 4 bases and J by 10 bases. Germline V gene sequence: CDR1 SEHNR, CDR2 FQNEAQ (reference sequence). This CDR3 has 13 residues. CDR3 nucleotide sequence: TGTGCCAGCAGCTCAGGGGGTGGCTCACCCCTCCACTTT. Translated, it gives CASSSGGGSPLHF.

V gene TRBV4-2 combines with J gene TRBJ2-4, with 7 nucleotides matching TRBD2. The V segment lost 2 bases and the J segment 2 bases; nucleotides outside the gene matches: 0. The length of the CDR3 is 14 residues. Germline V gene lookup returns CDR1 LGHNA and CDR2 YNFKEQ. The DNA of the CDR3 is TGTGCCAGCAGCCAAAGCGGGACCAAAAACATTCAGTACTTC. Protein sequence: CASSQSGTKNIQYF.

The rearrangement links TRBV19 to TRBJ2-1; TRBD2 agrees at 13 bases. Unmatched junction bases numbered 7, after V lost 1 base and J lost 7 bases. This CDR3 contains 17 residues. Germline V CDR1 and CDR2: LNHDA, SQIVND (reference sequence). CDR3 nucleotides: TGTGCCAGTAGTATAGTGCGGACTAGCGGGGGTGGGAATGAGCAGTTCTTC. Protein sequence: CASSIVRTSGGGNEQFF. Complete variable domain (other parts from reference TRBV19 and TRBJ2-1): DGGITQSPKYLFRKEGQNVTLSCEQNLNHDAMYWYRQDPGQGLRLIYYSQIVNDFQKGDIAEGYSVSREKKESFPLTVTSAQKNPTAFYLCASSIVRTSGGGNEQFFGPGTRLTVL.

The chain has TRBV3-1 (or the pseudogene TRBV3-2) and TRBJ1-1; D is unclear. Germline V gives CDR1 LGHDT, CDR2 YNNKEL (reference sequence). Trimming left V 0 bases short and J 1 base short, with 6 bases between. CDR3 size: 14 residues. CDR3 sequence: CASSQDLWNTEAFF. CDR3 nucleotide sequence: TGTGCCAGCAGCCAAGATCTTTGGAACACTGAAGCTTTCTTT.

In DNA, the CDR3 is TGTGCCAGCAGTTCTCACAGGGCTGGCAATCAGCCCCAGCATTTT. Translation gives CASSSHRAGNQPQHF. The rearrangement uses TRBV28 and TRBJ1-5; possible D gene TRBD1, 6 bases. V shed 4 bases and J shed 2 bases, with 12 bases lying between them. This CDR3 comprises 15 residues. CDR1 is MDHEN and CDR2 is SYDVKM in the germline V gene.

This chain joins TRBV18 and TRBJ2-5; the D gene is possibly TRBD1 (5 bases). CDR3 length equals 15 residues. From germline, CDR1 is KGHSH and CDR2 LQKENI. Trimming shortened V by 6 bases and J by 1 base, and 15 bases separated the two germline ends. This chain's CDR3 is CASSRRRQGQETQYF. Here the CDR3 DNA reads TGTGCCAGCTCCCGACGACGGCAGGGCCAAGAGACCCAGTACTTC.

This chain uses TRBV19 with TRBJ2-1, with unresolved D. The germline CDR1 and CDR2 sequences are LNHDA and SQIVND (reference sequence). Trimming stripped 5 bases from V and 5 bases from J, with 19 bases between. CDR3 length: 16 residues. CDR3 coding DNA: TGTGCCAGTAGTCCTACCGGCCTGATGGGCCACAATGAGCAGTTCTTC. This gives the protein CASSPTGLMGHNEQFF.

This clone was seen a single time. The CDR3 region is CASRFTNTEAFF. The CDR3 DNA is TGTGCCAGCAGATTTACAAACACTGAAGCTTTCTTT. V usage is TRBV28 and J usage is TRBJ1-1; no definite D call. V lost 6 bases and J lost 2, with 7 bases in between. The germline CDR1 and CDR2 sequences are MDHEN and SYDVKM. There are 12 residues in the CDR3.

This clone was seen only once. The rearrangement links TRBV5-1 to TRBJ1-2; 9 bases align to TRBD1. This CDR3 is 15 amino acids long. Germline V CDR1 and CDR2: SGHRS, YFSETQ. V shed 3 bases, J shed 4 bases, and the junction held 7 bases outside the gene matches. The CDR3 DNA follows: TGCGCCAGCAGCTGGGACAGGGATAGTAGCTATGGCTACACCTTC. Amino acids: CASSWDRDSSYGYTF. The full variable domain, completed using reference TRBV5-1 and TRBJ1-2, is KAGVTQTPRYLIKTRGQQVTLSCSPISGHRSVSWYQQTPGQGLQFLFEYFSETQRNKGNFPGRFSGRQFSNSRSEMNVSTLELGDSALYLCASSWDRDSSYGYTFGSGTRLTVV.

A single count supports this clone. The rearrangement links TRBV7-8 to TRBJ2-6; D ambiguous. Germline V gives CDR1 SGHVS, CDR2 FQNEAQ. This CDR3 has 18 residues. Trimming took 1 base from V and 0 from J, leaving 13 bases between them. The CDR3 DNA sequence: TGTGCCAGCAGCTTAGGCACAGCTACCTACTCTGGGGCCAACGTCCTGACTTTC. Protein product: CASSLGTATYSGANVLTF.

The chain recombines TRBV7-3 with TRBJ2-1; TRBD2 might be the D (6 bases). Germline V lookup: CDR1 SGHTA, CDR2 FQGTGA. This CDR3 spans 13 amino acids. V dropped 5 bases and J dropped 5 bases, with 10 bases sitting between them. This CDR3 reads CASSADYDNEQFF. The CDR3 DNA sequence: TGTGCCAGCAGCGCGGACTATGACAATGAGCAGTTCTTC.

The genes are TRBV4-1 and TRBJ2-1; no clear D. Deletions cut 1 base from V and 10 bases from J, with 5 bases between. CDR1 and CDR2 (germline): MGHRA, YSYEKL. There are 11 residues in the CDR3. The CDR3 coding sequence is TGCGCCAGCAGCCAAGTGGGCGAGCAGTTCTTC. Protein sequence: CASSQVGEQFF.

CDR3 residues: CATVGQGNYGYTF. CDR3 sequence (DNA): TGTGCCACCGTCGGACAGGGGAACTATGGCTACACCTTC. The V call is TRBV6-5, the J call TRBJ1-2; TRBD1 matches 9 bases. The V gene's germline CDR1 is MNHEY and CDR2 SVGAGI. The CDR3 spans 13 residues. Trimming cost V 10 bases and J 2 bases; bases outside gene matches: 5.

This clone was picked up one time. The J gene is TRBJ2-7, the V gene TRBV6-5, with 8 bases identical to TRBD2. Germline V gives CDR1 MNHEY, CDR2 SVGAGI. V dropped 2 bases and J dropped 0; count of bases not matched to a gene: 3. This CDR3 is built from 15 residues. CDR3 DNA: TGTGCCAGCAGTTACCTAGCGGGCAGCTCCTACGAGCAGTACTTC. Protein: CASSYLAGSSYEQYF.

V is TRBV11-2 and J is TRBJ1-1; no clear D. V lost 1 base and J 7 bases, leaving 7 bases between the germline ends. The CDR3 is made up of 12 amino acids. The germline V gene has CDR1 SGHAT and CDR2 FQNNGV. Here the CDR3 reads CASSLGALEAFF. CDR3 coding DNA: TGTGCCAGCAGCTTAGGGGCGCTTGAAGCTTTCTTT.

This sequence joins TRBV4-2 and TRBJ2-5; D perhaps matches TRBD2 (5 bases). The germline gives CDR1 LGHNA, CDR2 YNFKEQ. Trimming shortened V by 4 bases and J by 4 bases, and 19 bases separated the two germline ends. The CDR3 contains 16 residues. CDR3 region: CASSPTRSYGGETQYF. The CDR3 DNA reads TGTGCCAGCAGCCCCACGCGGTCTTACGGAGGAGAGACCCAGTACTTC.

This chain connects TRBV18 to TRBJ1-5; 12 nucleotides align to TRBD1. The CDR3 has 16 residues. CDR1 and CDR2 (germline): KGHSH, LQKENI. V was clipped by 4 bases and J by 3 bases; unmatched bases: 4. The CDR3 region is CASSLGTGGSNQPQHF. The CDR3 DNA is TGTGCCAGCTCACTAGGGACAGGGGGCTCCAATCAGCCCCAGCATTTT.

The chain recombines TRBV24-1 with TRBJ1-6, with D hard to call. The germline V gene has CDR1 KGHDR and CDR2 SFDVKD. V was clipped by 4 bases and J by 4 bases, with 7 bases between them. CDR3 length: 14 residues. The CDR3 here is CATSDRFYNSPLHF. The CDR3 DNA reads as TGTGCCACCAGTGACAGATTTTATAATTCACCCCTCCACTTT.

This clone has only a few counts. The J gene is TRBJ2-1, the V gene TRBV9; D gene uncertain. Germline loops: CDR1 SGDLS, CDR2 YYNGEE. V lost 0 bases to trimming and J lost 3 bases, with 10 bases between them. The CDR3 is 15 residues long. In nucleotides, the CDR3 is TGTGCCAGCAGCGTAGGGCCGTTACACTACAATGAGCAGTTCTTC. This gives the protein CASSVGPLHYNEQFF.

This chain uses TRBV21-1 with TRBJ1-2. TRBV21-1 is recorded as a pseudogene. The CDR3 is 19 amino acids. CDR3: CASSKKETQRGSVNYGYTF. In DNA form, the CDR3 reads TGTGCCAGCAGCAAGAAGGAAACCCAGCGGGGATCGGTCAACTATGGCTACACCTTC.

J is TRBJ2-7 and V is TRBV5-1; 10 nucleotides line up with TRBD2. The trim removed 4 bases at V and 0 bases at J, leaving 7 bases unmatched. The CDR3 length is 16 residues. Germline assignment: CDR1 SGHRS and CDR2 YFSETQ. The CDR3, as DNA: TGCGCCAGCAGCCCAGGGACTAGCGCTTCCTCCTACGAGCAGTACTTC. Its protein product is CASSPGTSASSYEQYF.

This clone was seen just once. The V call is TRBV28, the J call TRBJ1-6, with 7 bases fitting TRBD1. This CDR3 has 14 amino acids. Trimming took 2 bases from V and 10 from J; bases not matched to a gene: 5. Looked up from germline, CDR1 is MDHEN and CDR2 is SYDVKM. CDR3 in DNA: TGTGCCAGCAGTTTAAATAGGGGGCCATCACCCCTCCACTTT. Amino acids: CASSLNRGPSPLHF.

The rearrangement links TRBV2 to TRBJ2-1; 7 positions match TRBD2. Germline CDR1 SNHLY, CDR2 FYNNEI. This CDR3 spans 12 amino acids. The J segment lost 9 bases and the V segment lost 8 bases, leaving 7 bases of the junction unmatched. The CDR3 region is CASRQSGGEQFF. The DNA for the CDR3 is TGTGCCAGCCGGCAGTCGGGGGGTGAGCAGTTCTTC.

The V call is TRBV5-8, the J call TRBJ2-7, with 7 bases identical to TRBD1. Trimming took 4 bases from V and 6 from J; bases not matched to a gene: 13. This CDR3 spans 15 amino acids. Germline assignment: CDR1 SGHTS and CDR2 YDEGEE. The CDR3 DNA reads as TGTGCCAGCAGCCCGACAGGGAGCCGTCGAGGCGAGCAGTACTTC. It codes for CASSPTGSRRGEQYF.

The genes are TRBV29-1 and TRBJ2-5, with TRBD1 matching over 7 bases. V was clipped by 7 bases and J by 4 bases; unmatched bases: 6. Per the germline V gene, CDR1 is SQVTM and CDR2 is ANQGSEA. The CDR3 consists of 12 residues. The CDR3 nucleotides read TGCAGCGCACACAGGGGTCGAGAGACCCAGTACTTC. It yields the protein CSAHRGRETQYF.

V gene TRBV7-8 combines with J gene TRBJ2-6; D is possibly TRBD2 (5 bases). Germline V gene sequence: CDR1 SGHVS, CDR2 FQNEAQ. The CDR3 loop spans 15 amino acids. Trimming left V 2 bases short and J 2 bases short, with 7 bases between. The CDR3 sequence is CASSLSGAGANVLTF. In DNA form, the CDR3 reads TGTGCCAGCAGCTTATCCGGGGCTGGGGCCAACGTCCTGACTTTC. Full variable domain (remainder filled in from reference TRBV7-8 and TRBJ2-6): GAGVSQSPRYKVAKRGQDVALRCDPISGHVSLFWYQQALGQGPEFLTYFQNEAQLDKSGLPSDRFFAERPEGSVSTLKIQRTQQEDSAVYLCASSLSGAGANVLTFGAGSRLTVL.

This clone appeared a few times. The chain uses TRBV7-9 and TRBJ1-2; 7 bases are shared with TRBD1. CDR3 length: 12 residues. The ends lost 4 bases at V and 7 bases at J; junction bases unmatched: 3. CDR1 and CDR2 (germline): SEHNR, FQNEAQ (reference sequence). This chain's CDR3 is CASSWDSGGYTF. CDR3 in DNA: TGTGCCAGCAGCTGGGACAGTGGTGGCTACACCTTC. Looking up the rest from reference TRBV7-9 and TRBJ1-2 gives the full variable domain: DTGVSQNPRHKITKRGQNVTFRCDPISEHNRLYWYRQTLGQGPEFLTYFQNEAQLEKSRLLSDRFSAERPKGSFSTLEIQRTEQGDSAMYLCASSWDSGGYTFGSGTRLTVV.

The rearrangement links TRBV7-2 to TRBJ2-1; unclear D gene. The CDR3 is 12 residues long. Germline V gene data show CDR1 as SGHTA and CDR2 as FQGNSA. V dropped 1 base and J dropped 6 bases, with 4 bases sitting between them. The CDR3 protein is CASSLVLNEQFF. CDR3 bases: TGTGCCAGCAGCTTAGTCCTCAATGAGCAGTTCTTC.

V gene TRBV6-5 combines with J gene TRBJ1-5; D call uncertain. Deletions cut 5 bases from V and 3 bases from J, with 11 bases between. The CDR3 is made up of 14 amino acids. Germline lookup yields CDR1 MNHEY and CDR2 SVGAGI. In DNA, the CDR3 is TGTGCCAGCAGTCTCGGACTGAACAATCAGCCCCAGCATTTT. It specifies CASSLGLNNQPQHF.

This sequence joins TRBV19 and TRBJ1-1; 9 nucleotides align to TRBD1. V lost 5 bases, J lost 6 bases, and 10 bases stayed unmatched. Germline V CDR1 and CDR2: LNHDA, SQIVND (reference sequence). The CDR3 is made up of 15 amino acids. The CDR3 protein is CASSPSDRGIAEAFF. The CDR3 coding sequence is TGTGCCAGTAGTCCCTCGGACAGGGGTATCGCTGAAGCTTTCTTT.